This is a list of T cell receptor beta chains from one sample in a study of post-analysis software for immune sequencing data. TCRdb re-analysed the PCR reads in MiXCR, keeping a single row per CDR3 protein. The sample consists of a few hundred thousand distinct CDR3 sequences, approximately 33% of them appearing once. The sample consisted of blood. These receptors all come from a girl aged 5-17 years with multiple sclerosis. The CDR3 runs from the conserved cysteine through the conserved F or W. D genes are given only for firm matches. Part of the rows lack a size; the others show once, few, many or a class for expanded clones.

d_call	clone_size	v_call	j_call	cdr3_nt	cdr3_aa
-	-	TRBV6-1	TRBJ2-3	TGTGCCAGCAGTAAAGCGGAGATTAGCACAGATACGCAGTATTTT	CASSKAEISTDTQYF
-	-	TRBV7-9	TRBJ2-7	TGTGCCAGCAGCGGCCTGAGCGACTACGAGCAGTACTTC	CASSGLSDYEQYF
-	-	TRBV12-3/TRBV12-4	TRBJ2-5	TGTGCCAGCAGTTCCCGGGACCACCGGGAGACCCAGTACTTC	CASSSRDHRETQYF
-	many	TRBV29-1	TRBJ2-3	TGCAGCGTTTCCCAGGGAGGTGATACGCAGTATTTT	CSVSQGGDTQYF
TRBD1	-	TRBV7-8	TRBJ1-5	TGTGCCAGCAGGCAGGGGGGTCCGCGTCGTACATATAGCAATCAGCCCCAGCATTTT	CASRQGGPRRTYSNQPQHF
-	few	TRBV6-6	TRBJ2-7	TGTGCCAGCAGTTTCAACAGGGACGAGCAGTACTTC	CASSFNRDEQYF
-	few	TRBV3-1	TRBJ1-2	TGTGCCAGCAACTTTAAGTGGGGTATTAACTATGGCTACACCTTC	CASNFKWGINYGYTF
-	-	TRBV29-1	TRBJ2-1	TGCAGCGTCTTGCCCGCCGTCTCTTACAATGAGCAGTTCTTC	CSVLPAVSYNEQFF
-	-	TRBV15	TRBJ1-5	TGTGCCACCAGCTCCGGGAGGGTGAGTGGCAATCAGCCCCAGCATTTT	CATSSGRVSGNQPQHF
-	-	TRBV20-1	TRBJ2-6	TGCAGTGCGTTCGAGAATGGGGCCAACGTCCTGACTTTC	CSAFENGANVLTF
TRBD1	-	TRBV4-1	TRBJ1-4	TGCGCCAGCAGCCAGCGGACAGGGGCTAAAAGAAGGGAAAAACTGTTTTTT	CASSQRTGAKRREKLFF
-	-	TRBV12-3/TRBV12-4	TRBJ2-7	TGTGCCAGCAGTTTGGTTACCGGGACATCTACCCCCTACGAGCAGTACTTC	CASSLVTGTSTPYEQYF
TRBD1	few	TRBV6-5	TRBJ2-7	TGTGCCAGCACCCCGAACACAGGGGGCGAGCAGTACTTC	CASTPNTGGEQYF
TRBD2	few	TRBV6-5	TRBJ2-5	TGTGCCAGCAGCCCGGGGGGGCCAGAGACCCAGTACTTC	CASSPGGPETQYF
-	few	TRBV2	TRBJ2-5	TGTGCCAGCAGTGTCGACAGTGAGCAAGAGACCCAGTACTTC	CASSVDSEQETQYF
-	-	TRBV9	TRBJ2-5	TGTGCCAGCAGCGTGGTTGGGGGTGGCGAGGAGACCCAGTACTTC	CASSVVGGGEETQYF
-	-	TRBV15	TRBJ1-2	TGTGCCACCAGCAGAGGAGAGTTGGCGGGATACCGTGGCTACACCTTC	CATSRGELAGYRGYTF
-	-	TRBV7-9	TRBJ1-1	TGTGCCAGCAGCCCGCCGACGGCAGGCTCGAACACTGAAGCTTTCTTT	CASSPPTAGSNTEAFF
-	-	TRBV12-5	TRBJ2-1	TGTGCTAGTGGCCCCCCCTCAACAGGGAAGCAGTTCTTC	CASGPPSTGKQFF
-	-	TRBV6-2/TRBV6-3	TRBJ2-1	TGTGCCAGCAGTTACCCTTGGGAGCAGTTCTTC	CASSYPWEQFF
-	many	TRBV7-9	TRBJ2-5	TGTGCCAGCAGCTTCCAAATCCAAGAGACCCAGTACTTC	CASSFQIQETQYF
-	-	TRBV4-1	TRBJ1-1	TGCGCCAGCAGCCCGACGGTATTGGTTGCGTCGGGTCGGAACACTGAAGCTTTCTTT	CASSPTVLVASGRNTEAFF
TRBD1	-	TRBV7-8	TRBJ2-5	TGTGCCAGCAGCAACCGGGACAGAAAAGAGACCCAGTACTTC	CASSNRDRKETQYF
-	-	TRBV10-3	TRBJ2-5	TGTGCCATCAGTGCAAAGGGACCGCAAGAGACCCAGTACTTC	CAISAKGPQETQYF
-	many	TRBV21-1	TRBJ2-3	TGTGCCAGCAGCAATAGGGGGCACCCTAGCACAGATACGCAGTATTTT	CASSNRGHPSTDTQYF
TRBD1	-	TRBV29-1	TRBJ1-2	TGCAGCGCCGGGACAGGGGGCTATGGCTACACCTTC	CSAGTGGYGYTF
-	-	TRBV28	TRBJ2-1	TGTGCCAGCAGTTTGTTAGGCAGTCTGAATGAGCAGTTCTTC	CASSLLGSLNEQFF
-	-	TRBV18	TRBJ1-2	TGTGCCAGCTCACCGACCAGGAACGAAGGGGGTGGCTACACCTTC	CASSPTRNEGGGYTF
-	-	TRBV20-1	TRBJ2-5	TGCAGTGCTAGATCCGGCGATCGGACCCAGTACTTC	CSARSGDRTQYF
-	few	TRBV12-3/TRBV12-4	TRBJ1-2	TGTGCCAGCAGTTTAAATCCGAGTAACTATGGCTACACCTTC	CASSLNPSNYGYTF
TRBD1	-	TRBV20-1	TRBJ2-5	TGCAGTACAGGACAGGGTCGCGAGACCCAGTACTTC	CSTGQGRETQYF
-	few	TRBV5-1	TRBJ2-5	TGCGCCAGCAGGGCAGCAGGGCAAGAGACCCAGTACTTC	CASRAAGQETQYF
TRBD1	-	TRBV20-1	TRBJ1-1	TGCAGTGCTAGTCACGACAGGGGAGCTTTCTTT	CSASHDRGAFF
-	few	TRBV20-1	TRBJ2-1	TGCAGTGCTCCTGGCCAGCACAATGAGCAGTTCTTC	CSAPGQHNEQFF
TRBD2	-	TRBV20-1	TRBJ2-7	TGCAGTGCTAGACCCCCTAGCGGGAGTTACGAGCAGTACTTC	CSARPPSGSYEQYF
-	few	TRBV7-2	TRBJ2-1	TGTGCCAGCAGCTTATGGGACTCCAGGGGTGAGCAGTTCTTC	CASSLWDSRGEQFF
TRBD2	-	TRBV4-1	TRBJ2-1	TGCGCCAGCAGCCAAGTGACCCCCACACTAGCGGGGGGGTGGAATGAGCAGTTCTTC	CASSQVTPTLAGGWNEQFF
TRBD2	-	TRBV29-1	TRBJ2-3	TGCAGCGTTCAAGCGGGGGGTTTCACAGATACGCAGTATTTT	CSVQAGGFTDTQYF
TRBD1	few	TRBV4-3	TRBJ1-2	TGCGCCAGCAGCCAAGAGGGGACAGGATCATATGGCTACACCTTC	CASSQEGTGSYGYTF
TRBD1	many	TRBV7-9	TRBJ2-1	TGTGCCAGCAGCTTACTGAGGGGGCAGTACAATGAGCAGTTCTTC	CASSLLRGQYNEQFF
-	-	TRBV29-1	TRBJ2-6	TGCAGCGTTGAAGATGAAGGCTCTGGGGCCAACGTCCTGACTTTC	CSVEDEGSGANVLTF
TRBD1	-	TRBV11-2	TRBJ1-4	TGTGCCAGCAGCCAGACAGGGGACGGGGAAAAACTGTTTTTT	CASSQTGDGEKLFF
-	-	TRBV7-9	TRBJ2-5	TGTGCCAGCAGCTCTATAGACCAAGAGACCCAGTACTTC	CASSSIDQETQYF
-	-	TRBV29-1	TRBJ2-5	TGCAGCGTTAGGAGGGGGAGACAGGGTGCCAAGGAGACCCAGTACTTC	CSVRRGRQGAKETQYF
-	many	TRBV7-2	TRBJ2-1	TGTGCCAGCTCTATTTACAATGAGCAGTTCTTC	CASSIYNEQFF
-	once	TRBV20-1	TRBJ2-1	TGCAGTGCTACGCCTTATCTGGACAGAGACAATGAGCAGTTCTTC	CSATPYLDRDNEQFF
-	few	TRBV12-3/TRBV12-4	TRBJ1-6	TGTGCCAGCAGTTTAATTGGGAATTCACCCCTCCACTTT	CASSLIGNSPLHF
-	few	TRBV27	TRBJ2-1	TGTGCCAGCAGACCCACAGGGTGGGATGAGCAGTTCTTC	CASRPTGWDEQFF
-	-	TRBV24-1	TRBJ2-1	TGTGCCACAGGGGAGGCTAGCGTCGCTCGGGAGCAGTTCTTC	CATGEASVAREQFF
-	few	TRBV29-1	TRBJ1-1	TGCAGCGTACGAAGTGCCACAGGGAGCACTGAAGCTTTCTTT	CSVRSATGSTEAFF
-	-	TRBV20-1	TRBJ2-7	TGCAGTGCTAGAGGGGTTTACGGTGGATACGAGCAGTACTTC	CSARGVYGGYEQYF
-	-	TRBV3-1	TRBJ2-5	TGTGCCAGCGGGGCGGACCCACAAGAGACCCAGTACTTC	CASGADPQETQYF
-	-	TRBV20-1	TRBJ1-1	TGCAGTGCTAAATCGGACACGAACACTGAAGCTTTCTTT	CSAKSDTNTEAFF
-	few	TRBV20-1	TRBJ2-7	TGCAGTGCTAGTGACTCCTACGAGCAGTACTTC	CSASDSYEQYF
-	-	TRBV7-9	TRBJ2-1	TGTGCCAGCAGCTTAATGTGGGGGGCCTACAATGAGCAGTTCTTC	CASSLMWGAYNEQFF
-	-	TRBV12-3/TRBV12-4	TRBJ2-2	TGTGCCAGCAGTAGTAGGGAGGAGCTGTTTTTT	CASSSREELFF
-	-	TRBV21-1	TRBJ1-5	TGTGCCAGCAGTGCAGAGAACAATCAGCCCCAGCATTTT	CASSAENNQPQHF
TRBD1	few	TRBV24-1	TRBJ1-1	TGTGCCACCAGTGACCCACCGACAGGGAGAACAACTGAAGCTTTCTTT	CATSDPPTGRTTEAFF
-	few	TRBV9	TRBJ2-2	TGTGCCAGCAGCGTAGGCGCAGGGTATAACGGGGAGCTGTTTTTT	CASSVGAGYNGELFF